A selection of T cell receptor beta chains follows, all from one sample in a study of blood T cell repertoires in COVID-19. This table comes from immunoSEQ multiplex PCR, and its TCRdb copy is limited to in-frame clones, with some not included. The table has 90,000 or so clones, about 91% seen once. The sequenced sample consisted of peripheral blood. The receptors here all came from a man aged 60 to 75 with acute or convalescent COVID-19. The CDR3 runs from the conserved cysteine through the conserved F or W. Each record gives: clone size, V gene, J gene, D gene, CDR3 length, CDR3 protein, CDR3 DNA. A D gene is named only where the DNA matches it firmly. A clone size is listed for some rows: how often the clone was seen (once, few, many), or a class if it is expanded.

size: -; V: TRBV28; J: TRBJ1-4; D: TRBD1; length: 15; CDR3: CASSLSGQGNEKLFF; DNA: TGTGCCAGCAGTTTAAGCGGACAGGGTAATGAAAAACTGTTTTTT
size: -; V: TRBV27; J: TRBJ2-2; D: TRBD1; length: 12; CDR3: CATRQGAGELFF; DNA: TGTGCCACCAGACAGGGCGCCGGGGAGCTGTTTTTT
size: -; V: TRBV7-2; J: TRBJ1-1; D: TRBD1; length: 15; CDR3: CASNPSGAGGREAFF; DNA: TGTGCCAGCAACCCCTCCGGGGCAGGGGGGCGGGAAGCTTTCTTT
size: -; V: TRBV2; J: TRBJ1-6; D: TRBD1; length: 15; CDR3: CASSISGTATSPLHF; DNA: TGTGCCAGCAGCATATCCGGGACAGCTACATCACCCCTCCACTTT
size: -; V: TRBV6-2/TRBV6-3; J: TRBJ1-5; D: -; length: 14; CDR3: CASSWQGLNQPQHF; DNA: TGTGCCAGCAGTTGGCAGGGTCTAAATCAGCCCCAGCATTTT
size: -; V: TRBV7-8; J: TRBJ1-4; D: TRBD1; length: 15; CDR3: CASSLGDSPFEKLFF; DNA: TGTGCCAGCAGCTTAGGGGACAGCCCGTTCGAAAAACTGTTTTTT
size: -; V: TRBV11-2; J: TRBJ1-6; D: TRBD1; length: 14; CDR3: CASNQQGSNSPLHF; DNA: TGTGCCAGCAACCAACAGGGGAGCAATTCACCCCTCCACTTT
size: -; V: TRBV24-1; J: TRBJ2-5; D: -; length: 20; CDR3: CATSDLPRLGTGEGQETQYF; DNA: TGTGCCACCAGTGATTTACCCCGCCTTGGGACGGGAGAGGGACAAGAGACCCAGTACTTC
size: -; V: TRBV5-1; J: TRBJ2-7; D: -; length: 15; CDR3: CASSLEGVGVYEQYF; DNA: TGCGCCAGCAGCTTGGAGGGGGTAGGGGTCTACGAGCAGTACTTC
size: -; V: TRBV27; J: TRBJ2-7; D: TRBD1; length: 15; CDR3: CASSLFRQGAYEQYF; DNA: TGTGCCAGCAGTTTATTTAGACAGGGGGCCTACGAGCAGTACTTC
size: -; V: TRBV7-9; J: TRBJ2-7; D: -; length: 14; CDR3: CASSLARSSYEQYF; DNA: TGTGCCAGCAGCTTAGCACGGAGCTCCTACGAGCAGTACTTC
size: -; V: TRBV19; J: TRBJ1-3; D: -; length: 14; CDR3: CASTITSSGNTIYF; DNA: TGTGCCAGTACAATTACCAGTTCTGGAAACACCATATATTTT
size: -; V: TRBV20-1; J: TRBJ1-2; D: -; length: 11; CDR3: CSATWTEGYTF; DNA: TGCAGTGCTACCTGGACGGAGGGATACACCTTC
size: -; V: TRBV7-9; J: TRBJ1-6; D: TRBD1; length: 14; CDR3: CASTLGQYNSPLHF; DNA: TGTGCCAGCACCCTGGGACAGTATAATTCACCCCTCCACTTT
size: few; V: TRBV7-8; J: TRBJ1-1; D: -; length: 17; CDR3: CASSSTWGRSLNTEAFF; DNA: TGTGCCAGCAGCTCGACCTGGGGCAGGTCCCTGAACACTGAAGCTTTCTTT
size: -; V: TRBV28; J: TRBJ2-4; D: TRBD2; length: 23; CDR3: CASAGRPEGLAGFRGVGKNIQYF; DNA: TGTGCCAGCGCTGGAAGACCGGAGGGACTAGCGGGATTTCGGGGCGTCGGCAAAAACATTCAGTACTTC
size: -; V: TRBV27; J: TRBJ1-1; D: -; length: 12; CDR3: CASNRWGGEAFF; DNA: TGTGCCAGCAATCGTTGGGGGGGTGAAGCTTTCTTT
size: -; V: TRBV28; J: TRBJ1-2; D: -; length: 18; CDR3: CASSLRDGVPLGGYGYTF; DNA: TGTGCCAGCAGTTTGAGGGATGGGGTACCTCTAGGAGGCTATGGCTACACCTTC
size: -; V: TRBV4-1; J: TRBJ1-3; D: -; length: 17; CDR3: CASSRHLGQSSGNTIYF; DNA: TGCGCCAGCAGCCGGCACCTCGGACAGAGCTCTGGAAACACCATATATTTT
size: -; V: TRBV5-3; J: TRBJ2-7; D: -; length: 15; CDR3: CARNPGIPRVYEQYF; DNA: TGTGCCAGAAACCCAGGGATCCCCCGGGTCTACGAGCAGTACTTC